This TCR beta chain was retrieved from a study of identifying expanded T cells in peripheral blood. Repertoires were generated with immunoSEQ multiplex PCR, while TCRdb's copy carries only in-frame clones and drops some. The sample yields around 130,000 clones, approximately 86% seen once. This TCR was recovered from a person aged 18 to 69 in good health. Source material: blood.

CDR3 region: CASRPTTGGTKNIQYF. The CDR3 region has the DNA TGTGCCAGCAGGCCGACGACAGGGGGCACCAAAAACATTCAGTACTTC. V usage is TRBV28 and J usage is TRBJ2-4, with 10 bases that match TRBD1. Germline V lookup: CDR1 MDHEN, CDR2 SYDVKM. The V segment lost 6 bases and the J segment 2 bases; nucleotides outside the gene matches: 7. CDR3 size: 16 residues.